This TCR beta chain originates from a study of blood T cell repertoires in COVID-19. Study-level information: Collection of acute and convalescent COVID-19 samples took place in the United States, Italy and Spain. The cDNA or gDNA used as material had been derived from T cells, B-cell-depleted T cells, or PBMCs.

As handled by the study authors: Estimates of nucleated cell counts were drawn from the amplification of reference gene primers. TCRdb keeps only in-frame clones here, not all; method: immunoSEQ multiplex PCR. V, J and clone size were drawn from that table, and D and trimming were deduced from the DNA. The sample has about 60,000 clones; 70% to 90% are singletons. From germline, CDR1 is MNHEY and CDR2 SMNVEV (reference sequence). There are 17 residues in the CDR3. Trimming at V came to 5 bases and at J to 3 bases, leaving 7 bases not matched to a gene. This TCR derives from a human donor with active COVID-19. The donor label of this sample is uncertain. The rearrangement links TRBV27 to TRBJ2-1, with 13 bases identical to TRBD2. Source material: peripheral blood. CDR3 in amino acids: CASSPRLAGGVYNEQFF. The DNA for the CDR3 is TGTGCCAGCAGTCCCCGACTAGCGGGAGGTGTCTACAATGAGCAGTTCTTC.